The present T cell receptor (beta chain) was sequenced within a study of spatial heterogeneity in lung cancer. Overall study context: Untreated early-stage non-small cell lung cancer patients, 65 to 90 in total, were the donors. Sequenced follow-up PBMC samples came a median of roughly two years after resection, where available.

The time point was: blood at routine non-recurrence follow-up after resection. This clonotype was found many times. TCRdb processed the 5' RACE reads anew with MiXCR; each CDR3 protein has one entry. Of 110,000 or so distinct CDR3 sequences in the sample, approximately 11% are singletons; the top ten hold 20% to 25%. Trimming at V came to 8 bases and at J to 5 bases, leaving 7 bases not matched to a gene. The CDR3 runs to 14 residues. Per germline, CDR1 MNHEY and CDR2 SMNVEV (reference sequence). The specimen comprised PBMCs, sampled at follow-up. The TCR originated in a female donor with early-stage non-small cell lung cancer. This chain links TRBV27 with TRBJ2-2; 8 positions match TRBD1. The CDR3, as DNA: TGTGCCAGCCGCGACAGGGGCTGGACCGGGGAGCTGTTTTTT. This sequence encodes CASRDRGWTGELFF.